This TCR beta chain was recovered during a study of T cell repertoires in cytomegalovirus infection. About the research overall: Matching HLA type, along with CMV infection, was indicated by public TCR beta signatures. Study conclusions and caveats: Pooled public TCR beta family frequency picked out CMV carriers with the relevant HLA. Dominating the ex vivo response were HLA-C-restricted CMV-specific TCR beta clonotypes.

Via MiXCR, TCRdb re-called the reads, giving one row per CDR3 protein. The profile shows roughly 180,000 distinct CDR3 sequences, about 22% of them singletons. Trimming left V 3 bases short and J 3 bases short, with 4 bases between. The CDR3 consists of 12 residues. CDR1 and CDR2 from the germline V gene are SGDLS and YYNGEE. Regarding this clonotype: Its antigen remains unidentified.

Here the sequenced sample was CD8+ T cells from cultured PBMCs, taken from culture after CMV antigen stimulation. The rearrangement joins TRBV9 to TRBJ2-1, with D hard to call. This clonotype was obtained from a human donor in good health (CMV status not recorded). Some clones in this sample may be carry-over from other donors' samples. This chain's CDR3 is CASSAGYNEQFF. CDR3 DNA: TGTGCCAGCAGCGCCGGCTACAATGAGCAGTTCTTC.